This paragraph reports one TCR beta chain. What it binds is unknown. This specimen belongs to a study of blood T cells in healthy people across ages. General study results and limits: TCR beta diversity tracked closely with naive T cell percentage.

A second PCR of 7 to 11 cycles used a sample-barcoded 5' primer and a J-beta primer mix. TCRdb reprocessed the 5' RACE reads with MiXCR, giving one entry per CDR3 protein. The data contain about 640,000 distinct CDR3 sequences, about 53% of them singletons. CDR1 DFQATT and CDR2 SNEGSKA come from the germline V gene (reference sequence). The CDR3 contains 16 residues. Unmatched junction bases numbered 16, after V lost 0 bases and J lost 10 bases. This sequence joins TRBV20-1 and TRBJ2-7; TRBD2 matches 9 bases. This TCR was sampled from a man aged 60 to 69 in good health. What was sequenced was blood. CDR3 residues: CSARDYRAGGQEAQYF. Written as DNA, the CDR3 is TGCAGTGCTAGAGATTACAGGGCGGGGGGGCAAGAGGCCCAGTACTTC.